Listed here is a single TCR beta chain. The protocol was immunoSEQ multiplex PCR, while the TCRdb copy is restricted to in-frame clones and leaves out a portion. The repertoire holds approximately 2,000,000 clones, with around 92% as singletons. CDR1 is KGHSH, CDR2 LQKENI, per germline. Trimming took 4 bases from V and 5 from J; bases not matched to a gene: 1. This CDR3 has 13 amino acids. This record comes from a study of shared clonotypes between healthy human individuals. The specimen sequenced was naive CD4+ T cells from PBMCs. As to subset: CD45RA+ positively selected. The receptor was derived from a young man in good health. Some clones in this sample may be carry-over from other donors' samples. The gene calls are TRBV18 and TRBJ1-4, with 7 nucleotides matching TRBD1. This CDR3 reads CASSLQGNEKLFF. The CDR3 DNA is TGTGCCAGCTCACTACAGGGGAATGAAAAACTGTTTTTT.